This TCR beta chain was profiled in a study of CD8 T cells in ankylosing spondylitis. Broader study findings: Clones linked to disease were reported to show significant enrichment in matched ankylosing spondylitis synovial fluid.

TCRdb recomputed calls from the 5' RACE reads with MiXCR, one row per CDR3 protein. The table shows 250,000 to 300,000 distinct CDR3 sequences, with about 20% occurring only once. In regard to this clonotype: Its antigen is unknown. The germline gene is not matched at one end of the junction; a read error may be the cause.

The germline CDR1 and CDR2 sequences are SQVTM and ANQGSEA. This CDR3 comprises 12 residues. The source material was blood, either unsorted or a sorted T cell fraction (not recorded which). V usage is TRBV29-1 and J usage is TRBJ1-3, with a possible D match to TRBD1 (5 bases). The TCR was taken from a male donor with ankylosing spondylitis or in good health (not recorded which). The CDR3 is CSVAVQGSTIYF. The CDR3 DNA is TGCAGCGTTGCGGTCCAGGGAAGCACCATATATTTT.